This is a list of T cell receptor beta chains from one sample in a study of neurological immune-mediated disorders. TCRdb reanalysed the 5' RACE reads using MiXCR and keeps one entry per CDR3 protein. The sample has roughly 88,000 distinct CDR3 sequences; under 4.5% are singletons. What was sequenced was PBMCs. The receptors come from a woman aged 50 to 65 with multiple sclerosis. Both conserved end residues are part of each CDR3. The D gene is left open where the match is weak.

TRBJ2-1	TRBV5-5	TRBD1	CASSLGQGSYNEQFF
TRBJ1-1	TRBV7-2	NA	CASSLVPGNTEALF
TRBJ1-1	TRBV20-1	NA	CSARRLMNTEAFF
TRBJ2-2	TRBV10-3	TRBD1	CAISGDRGTGELFF
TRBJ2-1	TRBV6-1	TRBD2	CASSSSGGYNEQFF
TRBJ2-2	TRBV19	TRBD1	CASRGTGGPTGELFF
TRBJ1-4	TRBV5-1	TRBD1	CASSKDRGGEKLFF
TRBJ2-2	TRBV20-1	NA	CSASNQNTGELFF
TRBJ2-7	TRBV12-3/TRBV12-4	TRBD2	CASTPGLGSYEQYF
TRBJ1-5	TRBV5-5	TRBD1	CASSLFQGGNQPQHF
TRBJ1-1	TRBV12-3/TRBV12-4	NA	CASSRGRLNTEAFF
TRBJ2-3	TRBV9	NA	CASSGGTVFTDTQYF
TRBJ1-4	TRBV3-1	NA	CASSRSQGFNEKLFF
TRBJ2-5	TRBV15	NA	CATSRERGIQETQYF
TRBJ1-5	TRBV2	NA	CASSGQYNQPQHF
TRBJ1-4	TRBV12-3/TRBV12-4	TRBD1	CASSLRQGGEKLFF
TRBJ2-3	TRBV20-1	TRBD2	CSARSTSGGGKDTQYF
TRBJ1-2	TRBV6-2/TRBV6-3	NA	CASSWTRYGYTF
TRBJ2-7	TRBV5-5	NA	CASRGAVTYEQYF
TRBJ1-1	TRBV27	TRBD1	CASSLEGAGNTEAFF
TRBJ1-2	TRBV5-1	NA	CASSLQGYGYTF
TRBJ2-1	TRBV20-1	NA	CSARVGPPHNGEFF
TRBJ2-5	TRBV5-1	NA	CASSLAPGDQETQYF
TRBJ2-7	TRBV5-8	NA	CASSLDRIDLPSYEQYF
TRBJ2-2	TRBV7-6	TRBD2	CASSSQPAGGNTGELFF
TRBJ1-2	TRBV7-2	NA	CASNPGLVYGYTF
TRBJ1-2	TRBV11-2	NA	CASSLAAQNYGYTF
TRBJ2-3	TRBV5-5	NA	CASSLGPGPSTDTQYF
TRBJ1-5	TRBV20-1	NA	CSASRGAFNDQPQHF
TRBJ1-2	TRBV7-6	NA	CASSLRGSYGYTF
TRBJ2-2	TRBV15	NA	CATSRGANTGELFF
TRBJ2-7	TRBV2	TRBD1	CASTWDRSREQYF
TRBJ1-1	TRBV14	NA	CASSQFGGTEAFF